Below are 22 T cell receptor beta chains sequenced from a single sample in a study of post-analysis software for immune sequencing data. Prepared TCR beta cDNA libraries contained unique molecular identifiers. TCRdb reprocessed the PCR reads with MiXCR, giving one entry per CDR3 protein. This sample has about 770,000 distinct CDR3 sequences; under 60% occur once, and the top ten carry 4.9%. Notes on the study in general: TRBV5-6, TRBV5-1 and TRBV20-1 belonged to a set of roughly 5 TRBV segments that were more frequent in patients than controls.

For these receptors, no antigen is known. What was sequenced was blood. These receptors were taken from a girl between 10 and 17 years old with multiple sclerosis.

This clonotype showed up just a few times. The CDR3: CASGAANIQYF. The CDR3 nucleotides read TGTGCCAGCGGAGCGGCGAACATTCAGTACTTC. The V call is TRBV6-5, the J call TRBJ2-4, with D tentatively TRBD2 (5 bases). V lost 8 bases, J lost 7 bases, and 9 bases lay in between. The CDR3 loop spans 11 amino acids. Germline V lookup: CDR1 MNHEY, CDR2 SVGAGI.

DNA of the CDR3: TGTGCCAGCAGTGCCTACCTACAGGACGGCTACACCTTC. Translating it yields CASSAYLQDGYTF. The chain combines TRBV25-1 with TRBJ1-2, with D possibly being TRBD1 (5 bases). V gave up 4 bases and J gave up 8 bases, with 14 bases separating them. CDR3 length equals 13 residues. Germline V CDR1 and CDR2: MGHDK, SYGVNS.

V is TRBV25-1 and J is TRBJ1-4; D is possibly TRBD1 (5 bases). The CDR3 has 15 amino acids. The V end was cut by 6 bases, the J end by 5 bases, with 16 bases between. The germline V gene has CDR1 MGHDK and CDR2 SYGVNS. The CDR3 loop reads CASSPHGRDNEKLFF. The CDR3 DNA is TGTGCCAGCAGCCCCCATGGGCGGGACAATGAAAAACTGTTTTTT.

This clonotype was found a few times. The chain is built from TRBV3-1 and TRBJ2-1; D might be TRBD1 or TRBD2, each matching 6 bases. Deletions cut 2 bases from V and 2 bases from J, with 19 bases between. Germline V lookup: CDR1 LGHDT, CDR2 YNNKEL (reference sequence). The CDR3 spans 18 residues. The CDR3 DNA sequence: TGTGCCAGCAGCCAACAAGGAGATCGGGGGCCTACCTACAATGAGCAGTTCTTC. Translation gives CASSQQGDRGPTYNEQFF.

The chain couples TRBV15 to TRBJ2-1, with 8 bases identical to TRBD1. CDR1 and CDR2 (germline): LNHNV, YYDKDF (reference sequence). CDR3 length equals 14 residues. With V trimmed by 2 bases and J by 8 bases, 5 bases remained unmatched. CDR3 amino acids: CATSRRTGNDEQFF. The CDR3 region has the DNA TGTGCCACCAGCAGACGGACAGGGAACGATGAGCAGTTCTTC. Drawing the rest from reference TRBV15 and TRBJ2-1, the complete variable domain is DAMVIQNPRYQVTQFGKPVTLSCSQTLNHNVMYWYQQKSSQAPKLLFHYYDKDFNNEADTPDNFQSRRPNTSFCFLDIRSPGLGDTAMYLCATSRRTGNDEQFFGPGTRLTVL.

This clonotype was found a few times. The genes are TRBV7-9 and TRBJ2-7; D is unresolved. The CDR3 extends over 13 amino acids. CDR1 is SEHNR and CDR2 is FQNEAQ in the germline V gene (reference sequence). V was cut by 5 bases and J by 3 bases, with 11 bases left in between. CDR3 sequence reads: CASSGSIGYEQYF. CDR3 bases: TGTGCCAGCAGCGGTAGCATCGGCTACGAGCAGTACTTC.

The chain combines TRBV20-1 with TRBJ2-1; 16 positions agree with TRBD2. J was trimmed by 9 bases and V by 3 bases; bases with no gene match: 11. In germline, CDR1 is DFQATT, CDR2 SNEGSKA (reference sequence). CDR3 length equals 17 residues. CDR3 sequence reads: CSARGLAGGPVLSEQFF. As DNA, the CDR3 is TGCAGTGCTAGGGGACTAGCGGGAGGGCCGGTTCTAAGTGAGCAGTTCTTC.

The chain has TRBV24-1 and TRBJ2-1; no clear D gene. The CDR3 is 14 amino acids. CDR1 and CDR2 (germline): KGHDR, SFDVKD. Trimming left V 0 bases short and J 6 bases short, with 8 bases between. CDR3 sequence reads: CATSDLWQSNEQFF. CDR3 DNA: TGTGCCACCAGTGATTTGTGGCAGAGCAATGAGCAGTTCTTC.

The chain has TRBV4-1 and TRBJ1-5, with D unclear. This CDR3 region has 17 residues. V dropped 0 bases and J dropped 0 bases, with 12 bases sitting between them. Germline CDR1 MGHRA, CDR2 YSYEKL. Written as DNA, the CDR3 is TGCGCCAGCAGCCAAGAGGCCGGGTCCTATAGCAATCAGCCCCAGCATTTT. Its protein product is CASSQEAGSYSNQPQHF.

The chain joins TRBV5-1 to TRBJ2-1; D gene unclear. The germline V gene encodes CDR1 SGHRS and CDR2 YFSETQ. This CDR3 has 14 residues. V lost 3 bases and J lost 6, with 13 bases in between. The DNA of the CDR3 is TGCGCCAGCAGCTCGGAACCCACGATCAATGAGCAGTTCTTC. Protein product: CASSSEPTINEQFF.

The CDR3 sequence is CASSQSGWGQYF. The CDR3 DNA is TGTGCCAGCAGCCAATCGGGGTGGGGGCAGTACTTC. The rearrangement joins TRBV3-1 to TRBJ2-4; D may be TRBD1 or TRBD2 (5 bases each). The CDR3 has 12 amino acids. V lost 2 bases and J 13 bases, leaving 12 bases between the germline ends. Germline V gene lookup returns CDR1 LGHDT and CDR2 YNNKEL (reference sequence).

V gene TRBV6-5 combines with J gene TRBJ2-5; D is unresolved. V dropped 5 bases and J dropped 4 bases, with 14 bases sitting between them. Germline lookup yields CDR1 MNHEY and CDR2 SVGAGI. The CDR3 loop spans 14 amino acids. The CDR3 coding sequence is TGTGCCAGCAGTGTCACGTGGCTCCGAGAGACCCAGTACTTC. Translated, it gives CASSVTWLRETQYF.

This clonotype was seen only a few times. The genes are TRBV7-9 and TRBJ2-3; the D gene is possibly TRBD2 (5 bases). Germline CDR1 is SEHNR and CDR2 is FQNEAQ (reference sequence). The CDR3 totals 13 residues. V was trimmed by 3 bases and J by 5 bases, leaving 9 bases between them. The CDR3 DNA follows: TGTGCCAGCAGCTTCGGGGTTAAAGATACGCAGTATTTT. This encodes CASSFGVKDTQYF.

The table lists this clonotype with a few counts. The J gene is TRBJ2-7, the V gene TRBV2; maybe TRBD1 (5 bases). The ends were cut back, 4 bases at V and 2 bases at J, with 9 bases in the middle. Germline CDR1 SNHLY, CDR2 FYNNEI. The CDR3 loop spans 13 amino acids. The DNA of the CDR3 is TGTGCCAGCAGTGGGGGCTGGGCCTACGAGCAGTACTTC. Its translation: CASSGGWAYEQYF. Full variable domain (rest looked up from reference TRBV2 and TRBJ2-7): EPEVTQTPSHQVTQMGQEVILRCVPISNHLYFYWYRQILGQKVEFLVSFYNNEISEKSEIFDDQFSVERPDGSNFTLKIRSTKLEDSAMYFCASSGGWAYEQYFGPGTRLTVT.

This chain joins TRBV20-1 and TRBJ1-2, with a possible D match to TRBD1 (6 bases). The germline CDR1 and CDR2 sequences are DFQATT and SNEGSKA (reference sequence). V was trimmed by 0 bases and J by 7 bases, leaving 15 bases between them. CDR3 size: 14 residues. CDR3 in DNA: TGCAGTGCTAGAGATCGGCACAGGGCTGGTGGCTACACCTTC. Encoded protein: CSARDRHRAGGYTF.

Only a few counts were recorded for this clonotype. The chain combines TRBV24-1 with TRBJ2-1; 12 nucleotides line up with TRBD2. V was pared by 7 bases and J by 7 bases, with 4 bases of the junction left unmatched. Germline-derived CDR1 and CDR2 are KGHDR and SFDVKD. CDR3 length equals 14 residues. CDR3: CATRAGLAGNEQFF. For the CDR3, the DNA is TGTGCCACCAGGGCCGGACTAGCGGGGAATGAGCAGTTCTTC.

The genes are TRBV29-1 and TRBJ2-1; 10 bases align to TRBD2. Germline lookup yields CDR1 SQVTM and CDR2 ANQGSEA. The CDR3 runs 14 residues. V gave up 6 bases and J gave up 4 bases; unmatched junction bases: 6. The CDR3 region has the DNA TGCAGCGTACTAGCGGGGACCGTATACAATGAGCAGTTCTTC. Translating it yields CSVLAGTVYNEQFF.

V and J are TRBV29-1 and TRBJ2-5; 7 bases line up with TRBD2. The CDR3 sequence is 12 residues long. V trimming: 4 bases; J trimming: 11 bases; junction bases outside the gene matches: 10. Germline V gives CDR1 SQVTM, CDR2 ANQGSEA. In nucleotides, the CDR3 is TGCAGCGTTGTAATACTAGCGAAAGAGCAGTACTTC. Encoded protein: CSVVILAKEQYF.

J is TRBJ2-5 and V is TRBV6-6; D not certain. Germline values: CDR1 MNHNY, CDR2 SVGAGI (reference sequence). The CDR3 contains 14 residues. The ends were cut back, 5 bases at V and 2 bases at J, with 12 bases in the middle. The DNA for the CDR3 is TGTGCCAGCAGTCCGACCAGAACACAAGAGACCCAGTACTTC. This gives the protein CASSPTRTQETQYF.

The CDR3 spells CASSSDIQGIGSAGYGYTF. The CDR3 nucleotides read TGTGCCAGCAGCTCTGATATACAGGGGATAGGTTCGGCGGGCTATGGCTACACCTTC. The chain is built from TRBV11-2 and TRBJ1-2; TRBD1 matches 7 bases. CDR1 is SGHAT and CDR2 is FQNNGV in the germline V gene. V was pared by 4 bases and J by 4 bases, with 21 bases of the junction left unmatched. CDR3 length: 19 residues.

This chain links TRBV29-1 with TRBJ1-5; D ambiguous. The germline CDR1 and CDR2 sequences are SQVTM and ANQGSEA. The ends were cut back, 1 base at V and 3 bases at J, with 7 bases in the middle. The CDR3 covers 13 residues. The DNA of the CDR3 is TGCAGCGTTGAAGTTGGAACCAATCAGCCCCAGCATTTT. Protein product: CSVEVGTNQPQHF.

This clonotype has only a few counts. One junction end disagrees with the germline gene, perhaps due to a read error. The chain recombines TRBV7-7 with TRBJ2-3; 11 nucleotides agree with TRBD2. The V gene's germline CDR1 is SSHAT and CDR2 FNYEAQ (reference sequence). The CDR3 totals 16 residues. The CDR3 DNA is TGTGCTAGCAGCCCTATAGCGGGAGGGTTCATGAATACGCAGTATTTT. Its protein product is CASSPIAGGFMNTQYF. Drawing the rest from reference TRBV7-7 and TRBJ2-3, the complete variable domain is GAGVSQSPRYKVTKRGQDVTLRCDPISSHATLYWYQQALGQGPEFLTYFNYEAQPDKSGLPSDRFSAERPEGSISTLTIQRTEQRDSAMYRCASSPIAGGFMNTQYFGPGTRLTVL.